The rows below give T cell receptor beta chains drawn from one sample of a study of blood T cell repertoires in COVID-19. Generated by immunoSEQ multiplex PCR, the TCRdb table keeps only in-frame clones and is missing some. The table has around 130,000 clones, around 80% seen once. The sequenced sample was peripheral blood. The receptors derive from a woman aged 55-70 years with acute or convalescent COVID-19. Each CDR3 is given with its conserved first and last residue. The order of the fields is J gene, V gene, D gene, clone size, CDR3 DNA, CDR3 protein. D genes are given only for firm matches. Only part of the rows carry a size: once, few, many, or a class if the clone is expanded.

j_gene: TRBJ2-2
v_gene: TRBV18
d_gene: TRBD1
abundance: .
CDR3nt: TGTGCCAGCTCACCAGCGACAGGGGGGTCCGGGGAGCTGTTTTTT
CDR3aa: CASSPATGGSGELFF

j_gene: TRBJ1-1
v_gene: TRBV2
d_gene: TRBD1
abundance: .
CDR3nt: TGTGCCAGCAGTGCGGACAGGGGGAACACTGAAGCTTTCTTT
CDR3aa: CASSADRGNTEAFF

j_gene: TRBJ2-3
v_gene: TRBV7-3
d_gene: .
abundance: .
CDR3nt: TGTGCCAGCAGCGCAGGGCAGGGGGATACGCAGTATTTT
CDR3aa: CASSAGQGDTQYF

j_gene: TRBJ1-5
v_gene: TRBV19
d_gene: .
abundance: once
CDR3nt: TGTGCCAGTAGTATAACAGGTGTGCTTAGCAATCAGCCCCAGCATTTT
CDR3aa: CASSITGVLSNQPQHF

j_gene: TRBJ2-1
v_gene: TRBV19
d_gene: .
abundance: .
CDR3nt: TGTGCCAGCACTAAGCCTGGCAATGAGCAGTTCTTC
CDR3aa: CASTKPGNEQFF

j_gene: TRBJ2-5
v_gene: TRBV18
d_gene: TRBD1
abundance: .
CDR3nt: TGTGCCAGCTCACCACAACAGGGGAAAGAGACCCAGTACTTC
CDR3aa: CASSPQQGKETQYF

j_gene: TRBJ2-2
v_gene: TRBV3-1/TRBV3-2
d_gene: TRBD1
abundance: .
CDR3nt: TGTGCCAGCAGCCCCGGACAGGCTATCACCGGGGAGCTGTTTTTT
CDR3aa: CASSPGQAITGELFF

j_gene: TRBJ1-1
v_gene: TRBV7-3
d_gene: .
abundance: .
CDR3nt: TGTGCCAGCAAAAGGGGTGGGAACACTGAAGCTTTCTTT
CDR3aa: CASKRGGNTEAFF

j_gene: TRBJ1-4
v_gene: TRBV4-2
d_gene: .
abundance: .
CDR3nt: TGTGCCAGCAGCTCAGGTGAAAAACTGTTTTTT
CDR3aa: CASSSGEKLFF

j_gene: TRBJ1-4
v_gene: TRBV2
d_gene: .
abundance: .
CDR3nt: TGTGCCAGCAGTGAAGGGAGCGGTGAAAAACTGTTTTTT
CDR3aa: CASSEGSGEKLFF

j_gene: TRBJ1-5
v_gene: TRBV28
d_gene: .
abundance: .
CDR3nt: TGTGCCAGCAGTTTAATAAATAGCAATCAGCCCCAGCATTTT
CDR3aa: CASSLINSNQPQHF

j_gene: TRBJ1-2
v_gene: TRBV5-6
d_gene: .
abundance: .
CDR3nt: TGTGCCAGCAGCTTGGCGGAGGTGACGGGCAGCTACACCTTC
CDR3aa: CASSLAEVTGSYTF

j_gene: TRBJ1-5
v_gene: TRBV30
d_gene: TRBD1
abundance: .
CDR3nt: TGTGCCTGGAGTGAAGACAGGGTAGATCAGCCCCAGCATTTT
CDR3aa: CAWSEDRVDQPQHF

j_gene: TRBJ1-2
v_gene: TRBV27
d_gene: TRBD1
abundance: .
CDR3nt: TGTGCCAGCAGCCGCGGGACAGGGGCCTATGGCTACACCTTC
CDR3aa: CASSRGTGAYGYTF

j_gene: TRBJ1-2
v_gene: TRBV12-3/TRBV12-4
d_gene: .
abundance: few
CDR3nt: TGTGCCAGCGACGGTGGAGCTAACTATGGCTACACCTTC
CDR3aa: CASDGGANYGYTF

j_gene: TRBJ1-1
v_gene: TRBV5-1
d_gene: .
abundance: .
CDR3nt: TGCGCCAGCAGCCTAAACCGGGGACTCAACACTGAAGCTTTCTTT
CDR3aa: CASSLNRGLNTEAFF

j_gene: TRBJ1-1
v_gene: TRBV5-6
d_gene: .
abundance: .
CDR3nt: TGTGCCAGCAACGGGGGGGATTACACTGAAGCTTTCTTT
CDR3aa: CASNGGDYTEAFF

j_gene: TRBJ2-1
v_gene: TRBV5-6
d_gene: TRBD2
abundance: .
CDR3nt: TGTGCCAGCAGCTTGGGCGGGGGGCCCTTCAATGAGCAGTTCTTC
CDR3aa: CASSLGGGPFNEQFF

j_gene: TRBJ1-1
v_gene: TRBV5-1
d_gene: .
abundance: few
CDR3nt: TGCGCCAGCAGCTTATACGGGGGGGACACTGAAGCTTTCTTT
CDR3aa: CASSLYGGDTEAFF

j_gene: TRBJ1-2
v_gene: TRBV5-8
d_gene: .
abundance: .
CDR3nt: TGTGCCAGCAGCCCCAAACAGGGTAGTACCTATGGCTACACCTTC
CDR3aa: CASSPKQGSTYGYTF

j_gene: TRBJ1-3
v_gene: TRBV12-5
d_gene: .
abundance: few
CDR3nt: TGTGCTAGTGGTTTGGTACATCAGGACTCTGGAAACACCATATATTTT
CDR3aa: CASGLVHQDSGNTIYF

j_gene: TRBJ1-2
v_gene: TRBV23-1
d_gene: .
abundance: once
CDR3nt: TGCGCCAGTGGCAGGGTTGGCTACACCTTC
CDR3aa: CASGRVGYTF

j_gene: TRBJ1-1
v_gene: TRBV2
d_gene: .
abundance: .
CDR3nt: TGTGCCAGGGGCCCTAGGGGTCGGGCCGAAGCTTTCTTT
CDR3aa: CARGPRGRAEAFF

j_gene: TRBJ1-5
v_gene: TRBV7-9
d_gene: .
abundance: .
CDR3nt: TGTGCCAGCAGCTTAGCGGGGCGTCAGCCCCAGCATTTT
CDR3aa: CASSLAGRQPQHF

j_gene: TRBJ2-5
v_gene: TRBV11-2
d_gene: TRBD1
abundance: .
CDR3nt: TGTGCCAGCAGCTCCCGACAGGGGGGGGAGACCCAGTACTTC
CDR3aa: CASSSRQGGETQYF

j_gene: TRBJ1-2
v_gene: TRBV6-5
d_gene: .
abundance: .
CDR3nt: TGTGCCAGCAGCGACGGCCCGGGGAGGTATGGCTACACCTTC
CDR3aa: CASSDGPGRYGYTF

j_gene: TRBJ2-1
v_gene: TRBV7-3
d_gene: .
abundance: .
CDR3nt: TGTGCCAGCGGACTCAGGGGGGAGCGTGGTGAGCAGTTCTTC
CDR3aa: CASGLRGERGEQFF

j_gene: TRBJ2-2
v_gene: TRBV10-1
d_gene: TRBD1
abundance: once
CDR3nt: TGCGCCAGCAGTGACCCGGGACAGGGGAACACCGGGGAGCTGTTTTTT
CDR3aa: CASSDPGQGNTGELFF

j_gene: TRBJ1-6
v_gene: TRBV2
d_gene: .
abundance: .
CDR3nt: TGTGCCAGCAGTCTGAATTCACCCCTCCACTTT
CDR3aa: CASSLNSPLHF

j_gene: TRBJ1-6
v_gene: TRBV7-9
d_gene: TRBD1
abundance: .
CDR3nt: TGTGCCAGCAGCCGGACAGGAGGGTATTCACCCCTCCACTTT
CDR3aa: CASSRTGGYSPLHF

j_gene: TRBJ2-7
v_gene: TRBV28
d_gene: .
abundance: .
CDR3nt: TGTGCCAGCAGGGAGGGCTACGAGCAGTACTTC
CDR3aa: CASREGYEQYF

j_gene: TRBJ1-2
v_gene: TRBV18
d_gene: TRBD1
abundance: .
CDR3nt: TGTGCCAGCTCATCAGAACAGGGGGCGCGGGGCTATGGCTACACCTTC
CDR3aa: CASSSEQGARGYGYTF

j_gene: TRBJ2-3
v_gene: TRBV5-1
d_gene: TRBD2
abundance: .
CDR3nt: TGCGCCACCGCGGGGGGAACTAGCACAGATACGCAGTATTTT
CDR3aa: CATAGGTSTDTQYF

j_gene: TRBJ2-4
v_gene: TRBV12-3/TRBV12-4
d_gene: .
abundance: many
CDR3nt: TGTGCCAGCAGTAGGGGACTCCCAAACATTCAGTACTTC
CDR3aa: CASSRGLPNIQYF

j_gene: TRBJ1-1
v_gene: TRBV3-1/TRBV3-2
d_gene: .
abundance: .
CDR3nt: TGTGCCAGCAGCCAACATACGCGGGGTGAAGCTTTCTTT
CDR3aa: CASSQHTRGEAFF

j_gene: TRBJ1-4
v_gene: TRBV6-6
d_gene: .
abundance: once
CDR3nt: TGTGCCAGCAGCGCCCGGGTCCAAGGGGAACTGTTTTTT
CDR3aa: CASSARVQGELFF

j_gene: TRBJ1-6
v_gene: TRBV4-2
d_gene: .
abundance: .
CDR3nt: TGTGCCAGCAGCCAAGACTACCTCAGGGACTCCTCCTATAATTCACCCCTCCACTTT
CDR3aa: CASSQDYLRDSSYNSPLHF

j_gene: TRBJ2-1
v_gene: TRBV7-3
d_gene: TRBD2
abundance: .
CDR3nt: TGTGCCAGCAGCCCTCCCGGCGTAGCGGGGGGCGGGAATGAGCAGTTCTTC
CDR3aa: CASSPPGVAGGGNEQFF

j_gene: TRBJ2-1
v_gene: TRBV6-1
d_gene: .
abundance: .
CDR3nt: TGTGCCAGCAGTGAGGCCGATACCTACAATGAGCAGTTCTTC
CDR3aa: CASSEADTYNEQFF

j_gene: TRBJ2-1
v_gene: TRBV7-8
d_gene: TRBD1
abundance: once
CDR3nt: TGTGCCAGCAGCTTATATACAGGGGGTAGTTACAATGAGCAGTTCTTC
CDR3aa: CASSLYTGGSYNEQFF

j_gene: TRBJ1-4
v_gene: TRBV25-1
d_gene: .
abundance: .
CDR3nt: TGTGCCAGCAGTATACTCAATGGAAAACTGTTTTTT
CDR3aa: CASSILNGKLFF

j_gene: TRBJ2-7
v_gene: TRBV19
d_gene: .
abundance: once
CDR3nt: TGTGCTCGAGTTTCTTACGAGCAGTACTTC
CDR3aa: CARVSYEQYF

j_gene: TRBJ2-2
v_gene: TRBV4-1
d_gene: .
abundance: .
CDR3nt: TGCGCCAGCAGCCAGGACTACTGGTTGAACACCGGGGAGCTGTTTTTT
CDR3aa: CASSQDYWLNTGELFF

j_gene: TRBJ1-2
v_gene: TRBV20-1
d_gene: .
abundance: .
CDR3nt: TGCAGTGCTTCGGACTATGGCTACACCTTC
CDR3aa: CSASDYGYTF

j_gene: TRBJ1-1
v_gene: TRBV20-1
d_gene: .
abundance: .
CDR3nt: TGCAGTGCTAGGAGCCTCTACCCTGCTTTCTTT
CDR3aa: CSARSLYPAFF

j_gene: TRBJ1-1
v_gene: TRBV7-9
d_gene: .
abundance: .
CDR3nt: TGTGCCAGCAGCTTAGACGGGATCATGAACACTGAAGCTTTCTTT
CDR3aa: CASSLDGIMNTEAFF

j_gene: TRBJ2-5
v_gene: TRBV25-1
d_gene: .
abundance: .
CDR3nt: TGTGCCAGCAGTGTTTTGGGGGGCCAAGAGACCCAGTACTTC
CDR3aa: CASSVLGGQETQYF

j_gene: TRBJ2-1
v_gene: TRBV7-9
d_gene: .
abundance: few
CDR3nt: TGTGCCAGCAGCCCCCGACGGGAAGAGCAGTTCTTC
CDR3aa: CASSPRREEQFF

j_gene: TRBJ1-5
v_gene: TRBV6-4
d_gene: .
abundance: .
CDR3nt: TGTGCCAGCAGCCTTGACATCAATCAGCCCCAGCATTTT
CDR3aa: CASSLDINQPQHF